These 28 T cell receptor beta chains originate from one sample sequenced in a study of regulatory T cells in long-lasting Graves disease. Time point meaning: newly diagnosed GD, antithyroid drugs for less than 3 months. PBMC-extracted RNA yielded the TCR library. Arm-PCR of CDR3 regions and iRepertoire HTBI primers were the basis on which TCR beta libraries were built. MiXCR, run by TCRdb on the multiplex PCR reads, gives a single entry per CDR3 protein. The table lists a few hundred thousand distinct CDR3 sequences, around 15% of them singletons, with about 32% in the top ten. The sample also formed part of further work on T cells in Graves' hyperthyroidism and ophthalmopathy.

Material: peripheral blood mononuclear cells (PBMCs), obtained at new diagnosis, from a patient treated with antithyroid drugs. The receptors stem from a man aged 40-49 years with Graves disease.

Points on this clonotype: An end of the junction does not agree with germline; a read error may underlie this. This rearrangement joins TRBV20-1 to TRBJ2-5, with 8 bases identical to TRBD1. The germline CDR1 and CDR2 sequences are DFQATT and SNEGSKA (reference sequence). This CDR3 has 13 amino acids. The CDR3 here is CSAPDRATETRYF. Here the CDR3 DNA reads TGCAGTGCCCCGGACAGGGCGACGGAGACCCGGTACTTC.

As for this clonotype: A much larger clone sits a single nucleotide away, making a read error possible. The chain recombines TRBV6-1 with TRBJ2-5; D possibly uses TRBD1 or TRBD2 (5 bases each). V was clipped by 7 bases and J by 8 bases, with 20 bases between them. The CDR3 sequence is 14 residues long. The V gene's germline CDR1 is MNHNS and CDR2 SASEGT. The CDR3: CASTETALWDTQYF. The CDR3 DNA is TGTGCCAGCACCGAGACAGCTTTGTGGGACACCCAGTACTTC.

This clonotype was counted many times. The CDR3 here is CASSLALREQFF. CDR3 nucleotides: TGTGCCAGCAGCTTGGCCTTGCGGGAGCAGTTCTTC. This chain connects TRBV5-5 to TRBJ2-1; D remains ambiguous. This CDR3 has 12 amino acids. Germline CDR1 and CDR2: SGHKS and YYEKEE (reference sequence). Between the trimmed V and J ends, which lost 0 bases and 10 bases, there was a span of 8 bases.

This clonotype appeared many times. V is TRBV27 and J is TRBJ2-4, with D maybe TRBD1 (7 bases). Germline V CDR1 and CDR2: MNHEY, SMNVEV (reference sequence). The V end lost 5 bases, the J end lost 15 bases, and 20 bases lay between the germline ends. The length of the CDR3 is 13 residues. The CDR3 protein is CASSQRRDREAYF. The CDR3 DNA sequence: TGTGCCAGCAGTCAACGCCGCGACAGGGAGGCGTACTTC.

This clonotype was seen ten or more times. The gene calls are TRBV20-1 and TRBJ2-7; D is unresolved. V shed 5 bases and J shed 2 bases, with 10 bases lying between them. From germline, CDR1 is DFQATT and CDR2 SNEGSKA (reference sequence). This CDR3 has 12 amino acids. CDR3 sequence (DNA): TGCAGTGCTCTCGGCAGACCCTACGAGCAGTACTTC. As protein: CSALGRPYEQYF.

The CDR3 DNA is TGCGCCAGCAGCATACAGGGGGCCGATGAAAAACTGTTTTTT. Translated, it gives CASSIQGADEKLFF. This rearrangement joins TRBV5-1 to TRBJ1-4; the match to TRBD1 covers 9 bases. V lost 4 bases and J lost 6; bases outside the gene matches: 4. Germline V gives CDR1 SGHRS, CDR2 YFSETQ. This CDR3 is 14 amino acids long.

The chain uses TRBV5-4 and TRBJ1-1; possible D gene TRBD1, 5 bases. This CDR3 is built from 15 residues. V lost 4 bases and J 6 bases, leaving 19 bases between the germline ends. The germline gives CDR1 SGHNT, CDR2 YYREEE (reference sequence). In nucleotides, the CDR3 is TGTGCCAGCAGCCCCGGCGGGGGTTCGTACGCTGAAGCTTTCTTT. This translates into CASSPGGGSYAEAFF. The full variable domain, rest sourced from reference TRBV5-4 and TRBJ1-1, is ETGVTQSPTHLIKTRGQQVTLRCSSQSGHNTVSWYQQALGQGPQFIFQYYREEENGRGNFPPRFSGLQFPNYSSELNVNALELDDSALYLCASSPGGGSYAEAFFGQGTRLTVV.

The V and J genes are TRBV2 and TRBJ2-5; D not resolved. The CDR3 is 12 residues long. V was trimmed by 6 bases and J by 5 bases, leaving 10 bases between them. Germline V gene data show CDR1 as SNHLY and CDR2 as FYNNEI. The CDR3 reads CASRRSSETQYF. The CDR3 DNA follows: TGTGCCAGCAGAAGATCCTCGGAGACCCAGTACTTC.

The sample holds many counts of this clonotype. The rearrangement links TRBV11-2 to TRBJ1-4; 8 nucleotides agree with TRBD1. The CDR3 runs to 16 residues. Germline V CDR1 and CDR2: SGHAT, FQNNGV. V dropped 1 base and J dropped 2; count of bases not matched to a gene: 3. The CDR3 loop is CASSLGTGLTNEKLFF. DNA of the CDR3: TGTGCCAGCAGCTTAGGGACAGGGCTCACTAATGAAAAACTGTTTTTT.

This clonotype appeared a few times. CDR3 bases: TGCAGCGCGGCCGGGACAGGGCGGGAGACCCAGTACTTC. Translated, it gives CSAAGTGRETQYF. This rearrangement joins TRBV29-1 to TRBJ2-3; 9 nucleotides agree with TRBD1. TRBJ2-5 matches the DNA end more closely, so the J call is doubtful. CDR1 SQVTM and CDR2 ANQGSEA come from the germline V gene. The CDR3 contains 13 residues.

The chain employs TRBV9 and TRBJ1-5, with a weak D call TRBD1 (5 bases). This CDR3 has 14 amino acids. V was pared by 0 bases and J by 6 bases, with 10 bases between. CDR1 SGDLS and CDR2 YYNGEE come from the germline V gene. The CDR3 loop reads CASSVGGGGQPQHF. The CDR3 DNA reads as TGTGCCAGCAGCGTAGGGGGGGGGGGTCAGCCCCAGCATTTT.

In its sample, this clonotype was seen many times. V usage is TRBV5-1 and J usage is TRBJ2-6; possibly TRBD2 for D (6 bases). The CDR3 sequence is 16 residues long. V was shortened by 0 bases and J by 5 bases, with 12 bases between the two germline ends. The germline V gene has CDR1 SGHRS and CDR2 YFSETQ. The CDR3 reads CASSLAGGRWANVLTF. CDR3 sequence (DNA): TGCGCCAGCAGCTTGGCCGGAGGGCGCTGGGCCAACGTCCTGACTTTC.

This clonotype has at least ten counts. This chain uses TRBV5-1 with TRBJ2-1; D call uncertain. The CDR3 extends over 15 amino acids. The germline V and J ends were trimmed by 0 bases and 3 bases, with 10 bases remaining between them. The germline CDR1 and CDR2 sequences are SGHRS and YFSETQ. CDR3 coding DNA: TGCGCCAGCAGCTTGGCAGAACCCAGCTACAATGAGCAGTTCTTC. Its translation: CASSLAEPSYNEQFF.

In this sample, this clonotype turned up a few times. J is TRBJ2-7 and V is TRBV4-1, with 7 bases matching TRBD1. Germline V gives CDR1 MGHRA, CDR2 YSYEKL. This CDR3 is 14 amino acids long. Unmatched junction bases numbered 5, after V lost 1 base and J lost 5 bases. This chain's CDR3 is CASSQVTGPHEQYF. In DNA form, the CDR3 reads TGCGCCAGCAGCCAAGTGACAGGGCCCCACGAGCAGTACTTC.

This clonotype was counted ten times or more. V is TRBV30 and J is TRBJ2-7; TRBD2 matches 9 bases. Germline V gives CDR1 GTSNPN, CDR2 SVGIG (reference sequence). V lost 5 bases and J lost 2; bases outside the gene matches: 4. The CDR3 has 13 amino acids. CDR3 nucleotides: TGTGCCTGGGCGGGGGGGCCTCCCTACGAGCAGTACTTC. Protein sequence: CAWAGGPPYEQYF.

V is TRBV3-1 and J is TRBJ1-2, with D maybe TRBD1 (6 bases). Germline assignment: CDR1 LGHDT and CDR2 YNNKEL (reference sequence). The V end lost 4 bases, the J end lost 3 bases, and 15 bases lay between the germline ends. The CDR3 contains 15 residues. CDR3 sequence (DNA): TGTGCCAGCAGCCGGGGGGCCCGGCCTGACTATGGCTACACCTTC. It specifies CASSRGARPDYGYTF.

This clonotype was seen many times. This CDR3 reads CAWSGMRLNEKLFF. The CDR3 DNA reads as TGTGCCTGGAGTGGGATGCGGTTAAATGAAAAACTGTTTTTT. The rearrangement joins TRBV30 to TRBJ1-4; no reliable D call. Germline lookup yields CDR1 GTSNPN and CDR2 SVGIG (reference sequence). The CDR3 has 14 amino acids. The V end lost 1 base, the J end lost 5 bases, and 11 bases lay between the germline ends.

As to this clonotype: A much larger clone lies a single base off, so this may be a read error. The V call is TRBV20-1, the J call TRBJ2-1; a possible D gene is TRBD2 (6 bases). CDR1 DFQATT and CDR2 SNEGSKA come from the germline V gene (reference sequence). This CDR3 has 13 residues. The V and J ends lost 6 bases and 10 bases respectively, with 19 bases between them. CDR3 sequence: CSAEGPGRYEQFF. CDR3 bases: TGCAGTGCGGAAGGACCGGGGAGGTACGAGCAGTTCTTC.

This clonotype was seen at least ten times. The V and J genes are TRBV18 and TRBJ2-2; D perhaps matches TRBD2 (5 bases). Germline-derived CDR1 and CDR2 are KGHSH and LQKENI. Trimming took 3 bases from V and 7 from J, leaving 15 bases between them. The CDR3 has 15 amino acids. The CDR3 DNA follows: TGTGCCAGCTCACCGGTTCTCCGGAGGAACGGGGAGCTGTTTTTT. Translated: CASSPVLRRNGELFF.

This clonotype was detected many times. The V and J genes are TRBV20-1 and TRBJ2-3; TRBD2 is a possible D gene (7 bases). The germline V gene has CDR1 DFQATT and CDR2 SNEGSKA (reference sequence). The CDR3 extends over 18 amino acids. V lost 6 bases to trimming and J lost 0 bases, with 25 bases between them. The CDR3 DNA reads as TGCAGTGCGAGTCCCGCCTTAGGGAGGGGGGATAGCACAGATACGCAGTATTTT. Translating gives CSASPALGRGDSTDTQYF.

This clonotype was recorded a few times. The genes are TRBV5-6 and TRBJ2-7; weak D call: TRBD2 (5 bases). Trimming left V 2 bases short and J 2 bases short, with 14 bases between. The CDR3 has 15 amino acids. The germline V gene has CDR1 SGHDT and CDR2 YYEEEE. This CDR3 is CASSFIQRATYEQYF. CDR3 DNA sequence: TGTGCCAGCAGCTTCATACAGAGGGCAACCTACGAGCAGTACTTC.

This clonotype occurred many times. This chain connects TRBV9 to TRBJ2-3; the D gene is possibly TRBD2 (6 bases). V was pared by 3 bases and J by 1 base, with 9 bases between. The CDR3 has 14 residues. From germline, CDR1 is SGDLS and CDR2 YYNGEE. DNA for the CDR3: TGTGCCAGCAGCGGCGGGGCCCGCACAGATACGCAGTATTTT. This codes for CASSGGARTDTQYF.

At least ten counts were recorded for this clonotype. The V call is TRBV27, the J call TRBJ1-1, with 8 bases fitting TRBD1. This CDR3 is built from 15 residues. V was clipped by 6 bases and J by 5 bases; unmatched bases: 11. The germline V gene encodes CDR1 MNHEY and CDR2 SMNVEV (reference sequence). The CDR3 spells CASRARQGILTEAFF. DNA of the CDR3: TGTGCCAGCAGGGCCCGACAGGGGATACTGACTGAAGCTTTCTTT.

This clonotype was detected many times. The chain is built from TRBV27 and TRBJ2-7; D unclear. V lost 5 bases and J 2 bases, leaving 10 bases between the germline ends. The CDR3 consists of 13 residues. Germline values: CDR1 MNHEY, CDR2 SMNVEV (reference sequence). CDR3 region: CASSRLGPYEQYF. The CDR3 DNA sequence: TGTGCCAGCAGTCGATTGGGCCCCTACGAGCAGTACTTC.

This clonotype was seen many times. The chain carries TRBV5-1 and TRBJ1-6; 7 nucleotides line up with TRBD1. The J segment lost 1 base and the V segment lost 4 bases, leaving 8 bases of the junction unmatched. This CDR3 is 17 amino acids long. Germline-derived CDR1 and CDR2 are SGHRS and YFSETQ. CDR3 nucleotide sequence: TGCGCCAGCAGCCTCGCCGCGACAGGGTCCTATAATTCACCCCTCCACTTT. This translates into CASSLAATGSYNSPLHF.

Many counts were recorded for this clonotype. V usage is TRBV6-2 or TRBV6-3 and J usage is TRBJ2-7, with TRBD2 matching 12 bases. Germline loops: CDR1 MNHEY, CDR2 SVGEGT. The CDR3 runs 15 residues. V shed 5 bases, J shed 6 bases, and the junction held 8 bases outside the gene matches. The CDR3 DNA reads TGTGCCAGCAGTCCGAGACTAGCGGGGGTCTCCGAGCAGTACTTC. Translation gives CASSPRLAGVSEQYF.

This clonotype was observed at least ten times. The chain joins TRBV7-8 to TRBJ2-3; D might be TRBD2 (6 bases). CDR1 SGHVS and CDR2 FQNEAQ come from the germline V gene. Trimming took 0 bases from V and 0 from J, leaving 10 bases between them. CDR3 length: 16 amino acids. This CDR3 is CASSLAAGTSTDTQYF. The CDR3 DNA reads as TGTGCCAGCAGCTTAGCGGCGGGGACTAGCACAGATACGCAGTATTTT.

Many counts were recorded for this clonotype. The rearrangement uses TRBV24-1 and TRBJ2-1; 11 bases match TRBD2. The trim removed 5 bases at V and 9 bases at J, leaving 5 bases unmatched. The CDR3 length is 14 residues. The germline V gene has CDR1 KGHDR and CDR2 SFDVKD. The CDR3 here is CATSGTSGRREQFF. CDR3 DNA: TGTGCCACCAGTGGAACTAGCGGGAGACGTGAGCAGTTCTTC.